What follows are 4 T cell receptor beta chains derived from one specimen sequenced in a study of T cell responses to AZD1222 COVID-19 vaccine. Method: immunoSEQ multiplex PCR; TCRdb's copy keeps in-frame clones and lacks some. The data hold some 120,000 clones, with around 90% observed a single time. The sequenced sample was peripheral blood, obtained on day 0 of AZD1222 vaccination. The receptors here all came from an adult in good health.

This clone was recorded a few times. Within the sample, other DNA sequences also encode this same CDR3. The rearrangement uses TRBV28 and TRBJ1-2; possible D gene TRBD1, 6 bases. The CDR3 covers 14 residues. The germline V gene encodes CDR1 MDHEN and CDR2 SYDVKM. The V end lost 6 bases, the J end lost 3 bases, and 14 bases lay between the germline ends. The CDR3 sequence: CASSLRGMDYGYTF. As DNA, the CDR3 is TGTGCCAGCAGCCTCAGGGGAATGGACTATGGCTACACCTTC.

The chain couples TRBV19 to TRBJ2-7; 8 nucleotides agree with TRBD2. J was trimmed by 0 bases and V by 6 bases; bases with no gene match: 7. Germline CDR1 is LNHDA and CDR2 is SQIVND (reference sequence). This CDR3 has 15 amino acids. CDR3 sequence: CASSETSARSYEQYF. In nucleotides, the CDR3 is TGTGCCAGTAGCGAGACTAGCGCCCGCTCCTACGAGCAGTACTTC.

This clone appeared a few times. V gene TRBV10-3 combines with J gene TRBJ1-5, with 7 bases identical to TRBD1. V gave up 6 bases and J gave up 2 bases; unmatched junction bases: 4. Germline assignment: CDR1 ENHRY and CDR2 SYGVKD. The CDR3 has 14 amino acids. CDR3 sequence (DNA): TGTGCCATCAGGACAGGGTCGGGCAATCAGCCCCAGCATTTT. This sequence encodes CAIRTGSGNQPQHF.

Only a few counts were recorded for this clone. CDR3 region: CASSLRQRGYTF. The CDR3 coding sequence is TGTGCCAGCAGCTTGCGACAACGTGGCTACACCTTC. The V call is TRBV5-8, the J call TRBJ1-2; D is undetermined. The germline CDR1 and CDR2 sequences are SGHTS and YDEGEE. V lost 1 base to trimming and J lost 7 bases, with 8 bases between them. This CDR3 contains 12 residues.